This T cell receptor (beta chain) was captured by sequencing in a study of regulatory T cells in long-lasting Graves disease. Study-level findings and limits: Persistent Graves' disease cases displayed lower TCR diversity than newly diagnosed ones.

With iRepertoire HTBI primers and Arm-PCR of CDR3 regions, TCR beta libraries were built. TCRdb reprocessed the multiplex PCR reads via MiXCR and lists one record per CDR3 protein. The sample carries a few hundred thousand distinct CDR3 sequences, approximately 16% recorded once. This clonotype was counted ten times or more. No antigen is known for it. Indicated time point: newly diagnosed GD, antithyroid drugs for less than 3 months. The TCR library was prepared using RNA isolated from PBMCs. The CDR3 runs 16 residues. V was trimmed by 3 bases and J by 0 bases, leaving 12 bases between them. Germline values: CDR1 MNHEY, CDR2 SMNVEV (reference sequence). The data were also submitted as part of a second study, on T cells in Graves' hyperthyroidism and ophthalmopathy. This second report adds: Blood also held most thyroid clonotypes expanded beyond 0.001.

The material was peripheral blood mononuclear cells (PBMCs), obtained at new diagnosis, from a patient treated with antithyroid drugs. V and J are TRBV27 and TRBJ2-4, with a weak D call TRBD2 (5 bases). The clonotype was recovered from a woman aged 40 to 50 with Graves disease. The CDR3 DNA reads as TGTGCCAGCAGTTTGACTACACATCTAGCCAAAAACATTCAGTACTTC. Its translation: CASSLTTHLAKNIQYF.